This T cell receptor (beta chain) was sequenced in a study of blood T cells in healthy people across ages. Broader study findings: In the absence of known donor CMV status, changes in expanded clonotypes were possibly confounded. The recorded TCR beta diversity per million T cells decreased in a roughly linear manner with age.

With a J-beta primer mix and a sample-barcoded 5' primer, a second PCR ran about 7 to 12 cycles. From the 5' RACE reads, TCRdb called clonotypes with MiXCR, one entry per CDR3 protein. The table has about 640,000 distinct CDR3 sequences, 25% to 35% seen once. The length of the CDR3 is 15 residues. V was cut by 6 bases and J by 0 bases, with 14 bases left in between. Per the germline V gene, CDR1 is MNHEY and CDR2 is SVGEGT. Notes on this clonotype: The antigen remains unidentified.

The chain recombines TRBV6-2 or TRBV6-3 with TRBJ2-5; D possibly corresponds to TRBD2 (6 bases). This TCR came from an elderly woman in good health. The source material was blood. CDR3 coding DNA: TGTGCCAGCAGCTGGGGGGATGAAGACCAAGAGACCCAGTACTTC. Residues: CASSWGDEDQETQYF.